The entry below describes one T cell receptor (beta chain). The sample originates from a study of T cell responses to AZD1222 COVID-19 vaccine. The assay was immunoSEQ multiplex PCR, and TCRdb's table has in-frame clones only and misses some. The sample yields approximately 160,000 clones, about nine tenths seen once. This CDR3 has 16 amino acids. Germline loops: CDR1 MNHEY, CDR2 SVGAGI. Between the trimmed V and J ends, which lost 0 bases and 6 bases, there was a span of 17 bases. V and J are TRBV6-5 and TRBJ1-2, with TRBD1 as a possible D gene (6 bases). Sequenced material: peripheral blood, taken on day 0 of AZD1222 vaccination. This receptor was taken from an adult in good health. The CDR3 loop reads CASSYSGGRGLHGYTF. The DNA of the CDR3 is TGTGCCAGCAGTTACTCGGGGGGGCGGGGCCTTCATGGCTACACCTTC.